The next 30 T cell receptor beta chains were all read from a single sample in a study of cytomegalovirus exposure and HLA in healthy donors. In the PCR, 60 Vbeta and 13 Jbeta primers were used. TCRdb's table, derived via immunoSEQ multiplex PCR, lists solely in-frame clones and lacks some. The sample lists some 91,000 clones, around 73% occurring once. Sequencing was performed on PBMCs. These receptors were taken from a woman in her fifties or sixties in good health and CMV-seronegative.

This rearrangement joins TRBV6-6 to TRBJ2-3; 11 bases fit TRBD2. The CDR3 is 15 residues long. Unmatched junction bases numbered 3, after V lost 7 bases and J lost 0 bases. The V gene's germline CDR1 is MNHNY and CDR2 SVGAGI (reference sequence). The CDR3 DNA follows: TGTGCCAGCACCCTAGCGGGGGGCAGCACAGATACGCAGTATTTT. This codes for CASTLAGGSTDTQYF.

The chain uses TRBV5-1 and TRBJ2-3, with TRBD1 as a possible D gene (6 bases). Germline V gene lookup returns CDR1 SGHRS and CDR2 YFSETQ. This CDR3 has 13 amino acids. With 4 bases removed from V and 5 bases from J, the gap between germline ends came to 11 bases. The CDR3 DNA is TGCGCCAGCAGCCTGAAGGGGGTAGATACGCAGTATTTT. Translated: CASSLKGVDTQYF.

V and J are TRBV19 and TRBJ1-1; 7 nucleotides agree with TRBD1. Germline loops: CDR1 LNHDA, CDR2 SQIVND (reference sequence). This CDR3 contains 14 residues. With V trimmed by 3 bases and J by 2 bases, 3 bases remained unmatched. The CDR3 reads CASSIGQVNTEAFF. The DNA for the CDR3 is TGTGCCAGTAGTATTGGACAGGTTAACACTGAAGCTTTCTTT.

The rearrangement links TRBV10-3 to TRBJ1-2; 7 nucleotides agree with TRBD1. This CDR3 comprises 15 residues. The ends lost 5 bases at V and 4 bases at J; junction bases unmatched: 10. Germline-derived CDR1 and CDR2 are ENHRY and SYGVKD. The CDR3 region has the DNA TGTGCCATCAGTTTACAGGGGACCTTCGGCTATGGCTACACCTTC. It translates to CAISLQGTFGYGYTF.

There are a few counts of this clone. The rearrangement joins TRBV7-9 to TRBJ2-1; D perhaps matches TRBD2 (5 bases). The CDR3 runs to 12 residues. Germline V gene data show CDR1 as SEHNR and CDR2 as FQNEAQ (reference sequence). Trimming left V 4 bases short and J 8 bases short, with 9 bases between. CDR3 nucleotide sequence: TGTGCCAGCAGCTCTGGACTCTATGAGCAGTTCTTC. Translation: CASSSGLYEQFF.

The chain combines TRBV19 with TRBJ2-7; D may be TRBD1 (6 bases). CDR1 is LNHDA and CDR2 is SQIVND in the germline V gene (reference sequence). The CDR3 has 14 residues. Trimming took off 5 bases at V and 2 bases at J, with 13 bases between the two ends. The chain's CDR3 is CASSSRGQTYEQYF. The DNA of the CDR3 is TGTGCCAGTAGTTCAAGAGGACAGACCTACGAGCAGTACTTC. The entire variable domain, with the rest obtained from reference TRBV19 and TRBJ2-7, is as follows: DGGITQSPKYLFRKEGQNVTLSCEQNLNHDAMYWYRQDPGQGLRLIYYSQIVNDFQKGDIAEGYSVSREKKESFPLTVTSAQKNPTAFYLCASSSRGQTYEQYFGPGTRLTVT.

The J gene is TRBJ1-1, the V gene TRBV29-1; D ambiguous. Germline CDR1 is SQVTM and CDR2 is ANQGSEA. Trimming pared 6 bases from V and 0 bases from J, leaving 17 bases between. This CDR3 is 15 amino acids long. In DNA, the CDR3 is TGCAGCGTCGTCGGCGGGAGCCCCATGAACACTGAAGCTTTCTTT. Its translation is CSVVGGSPMNTEAFF.

The rearrangement links TRBV28 to TRBJ2-3; 7 positions agree with TRBD2. V shed 7 bases and J 4 bases; nucleotides not matched to a gene: 5. The CDR3 consists of 13 residues. CDR1 is MDHEN and CDR2 is SYDVKM in the germline V gene. CDR3 DNA sequence: TGTGCCAGCACCCTGGGAGGGGCAGATACGCAGTATTTT. The encoded protein is CASTLGGADTQYF.

The chain recombines TRBV29-1 with TRBJ1-2; possible D gene TRBD1, 6 bases. Per the germline V gene, CDR1 is SQVTM and CDR2 is ANQGSEA. The CDR3 contains 11 residues. The ends were cut back, 3 bases at V and 6 bases at J, with 8 bases in the middle. The CDR3 sequence is CSVEGANGYTF. In nucleotides, the CDR3 is TGCAGCGTTGAGGGGGCTAATGGCTACACCTTC.

The chain uses TRBV30 and TRBJ2-7, with 9 nucleotides matching TRBD2. The germline CDR1 and CDR2 sequences are GTSNPN and SVGIG (reference sequence). Trimming at V came to 2 bases and at J to 0 bases, leaving 8 bases not matched to a gene. This CDR3 comprises 16 residues. Here the CDR3 reads CAWSPLLAGSSYEQYF. CDR3 nucleotides: TGTGCCTGGAGTCCTTTACTAGCGGGCTCCTCCTACGAGCAGTACTTC.

The chain is built from TRBV5-5 and TRBJ2-6; 7 bases agree with TRBD1. V gave up 0 bases and J gave up 0 bases; unmatched junction bases: 6. This CDR3 has 18 residues. Germline V lookup: CDR1 SGHKS, CDR2 YYEKEE (reference sequence). CDR3 loop: CASSLAGTAYSGANVLTF. DNA for the CDR3: TGTGCCAGCAGCTTGGCCGGGACAGCCTACTCTGGGGCCAACGTCCTGACTTTC. Complete variable domain (other parts from reference TRBV5-5 and TRBJ2-6): DAGVTQSPTHLIKTRGQQVTLRCSPISGHKSVSWYQQVLGQGPQFIFQYYEKEERGRGNFPDRFSARQFPNYSSELNVNALLLGDSALYLCASSLAGTAYSGANVLTFGAGSRLTVL.

This clone has a single count. The J gene is TRBJ1-6, the V gene TRBV10-2; D is ambiguous. Between the trimmed V and J ends, which lost 2 bases and 4 bases, there was a span of 6 bases. There are 14 residues in the CDR3. Looked up from germline, CDR1 is WSHSY and CDR2 is SAAADI. The DNA of the CDR3 is TGCGCCAGCAGTGAGGGAGGTTATAATTCACCCCTCCACTTT. It yields the protein CASSEGGYNSPLHF.

The gene calls are TRBV7-2 and TRBJ2-7, with D possibly being TRBD1 (6 bases). V was cut by 1 base and J by 0 bases, with 10 bases left in between. This CDR3 spans 15 amino acids. Germline CDR1 is SGHTA and CDR2 is FQGNSA. Written as DNA, the CDR3 is TGTGCCAGCAGCTTAGGACAGGCAAGCTCCTACGAGCAGTACTTC. It codes for CASSLGQASSYEQYF. Together with reference TRBV7-2 and TRBJ2-7, the CDR3 gives the full variable domain: GAGVSQSPSNKVTEKGKDVELRCDPISGHTALYWYRQSLGQGLEFLIYFQGNSAPDKSGLPSDRFSAERTGGSVSTLTIQRTQQEDSAVYLCASSLGQASSYEQYFGPGTRLTVT.

This sequence joins TRBV27 and TRBJ1-5; 8 nucleotides line up with TRBD1. The CDR3 is made up of 13 amino acids. In germline, CDR1 is MNHEY, CDR2 SMNVEV (reference sequence). Trimming cost V 3 bases and J 7 bases; bases outside gene matches: 2. The CDR3 reads CASSFTGGQPQHF. The CDR3 nucleotides read TGTGCCAGCAGTTTCACAGGGGGACAGCCCCAGCATTTT.

CDR3 region: CASSKGGGTRGNEQFF. The CDR3 DNA follows: TGCGCCAGCAGCAAAGGAGGCGGGACTAGGGGCAATGAGCAGTTCTTC. The chain uses TRBV4-3 and TRBJ2-1, with 8 bases fitting TRBD2. With V trimmed by 5 bases and J by 6 bases, 12 bases remained unmatched. The CDR3 contains 16 residues. Germline-derived CDR1 and CDR2 are LGHNA and YSLEER.

This chain connects TRBV28 to TRBJ2-5, with 8 nucleotides matching TRBD1. The CDR3 extends over 15 amino acids. J was trimmed by 6 bases and V by 2 bases; bases with no gene match: 8. Germline CDR1 reads MDHEN; CDR2 reads SYDVKM. CDR3 protein: CASSLISQGAKTQYF. The CDR3 coding sequence is TGTGCCAGCAGTTTAATTAGCCAGGGGGCGAAGACCCAGTACTTC.

The chain combines TRBV5-8 with TRBJ2-7, with D tentatively TRBD1 (5 bases). The ends were cut back, 6 bases at V and 0 bases at J, with 13 bases in the middle. Germline loops: CDR1 SGHTS, CDR2 YDEGEE. The CDR3 has 14 amino acids. This CDR3 is CASTLWGSSYEQYF. The CDR3 DNA is TGTGCCAGCACCCTGTGGGGCAGCTCCTACGAGCAGTACTTC. The full variable domain, with the rest looked up from reference TRBV5-8 and TRBJ2-7, is EAGVTQSPTHLIKTRGQQATLRCSPISGHTSVYWYQQALGLGLQFLLWYDEGEERNRGNFPPRFSGRQFPNYSSELNVNALELEDSALYLCASTLWGSSYEQYFGPGTRLTVT.

The J gene is TRBJ1-2, the V gene TRBV5-1; D is undetermined. This CDR3 is built from 14 residues. Between the trimmed V and J ends, which lost 3 bases and 1 base, there was a span of 10 bases. CDR1 and CDR2 from the germline V gene are SGHRS and YFSETQ. CDR3 protein: CASSSGRDNYGYTF. Written as DNA, the CDR3 is TGCGCCAGCAGCTCAGGACGGGATAACTATGGCTACACCTTC.

The V and J genes are TRBV15 and TRBJ1-3, with TRBD1 identical over 8 bases. The CDR3 length is 15 residues. The V segment lost 1 base and the J segment 6 bases; nucleotides outside the gene matches: 5. Germline V lookup: CDR1 LNHNV, CDR2 YYDKDF (reference sequence). The CDR3 reads CATSRAQGGANTIYF. As DNA, the CDR3 is TGTGCCACCAGCAGAGCACAGGGGGGTGCAAACACCATATATTTT.

This chain uses TRBV2 with TRBJ1-1, with D possibly being TRBD1 (5 bases). The CDR3 loop spans 15 amino acids. The V gene's germline CDR1 is SNHLY and CDR2 FYNNEI. The V end was cut by 7 bases, the J end by 1 base, with 16 bases between. CDR3 sequence (DNA): TGTGCCAGCAATCCCTCCAGCAGGGCGAACACTGAAGCTTTCTTT. Translating it yields CASNPSSRANTEAFF.

This clone was counted only a few times. The J gene is TRBJ2-5, the V gene TRBV7-9; 9 bases fit TRBD2. The CDR3 covers 18 residues. After removal of 5 bases from V and 3 bases from J, the junction contained 16 bases not matched to a gene. Germline V gives CDR1 SEHNR, CDR2 FQNEAQ (reference sequence). The CDR3 spells CASSGIAGAVEVKETQYF. The DNA of the CDR3 is TGTGCCAGCAGCGGAATAGCGGGGGCGGTCGAAGTGAAAGAGACCCAGTACTTC.

The chain combines TRBV5-1 with TRBJ2-5, with TRBD1 matching over 8 bases. CDR1 is SGHRS and CDR2 is YFSETQ in the germline V gene. This CDR3 region has 14 residues. J lost 4 bases, V lost 4 bases, and 6 bases had no gene match. CDR3 DNA sequence: TGCGCCAGCAGCCCTCCAGGGGGCCCAGAGACCCAGTACTTC. As protein: CASSPPGGPETQYF.

The V gene is TRBV19, the J gene TRBJ1-3; D call uncertain. V gave up 6 bases and J gave up 0 bases, with 15 bases separating them. The CDR3 is 16 amino acids. Germline CDR1 is LNHDA and CDR2 is SQIVND (reference sequence). CDR3 amino acids: CASSPWGAFSGNTIYF. The DNA of the CDR3 is TGTGCCAGTAGCCCATGGGGAGCTTTCTCTGGAAACACCATATATTTT.

The chain carries TRBV27 and TRBJ2-7; 13 bases are a match to TRBD2. The CDR3 runs to 15 residues. The germline gives CDR1 MNHEY, CDR2 SMNVEV (reference sequence). Unmatched junction bases numbered 7, after V lost 6 bases and J lost 5 bases. CDR3 nucleotide sequence: TGTGCCAGCAGCCCCGGACTAGCGGGAGCCCACGAGCAGTACTTC. Encoded protein: CASSPGLAGAHEQYF.

V is TRBV5-1 and J is TRBJ1-4; D gene uncertain. The CDR3 covers 15 residues. Germline V gives CDR1 SGHRS, CDR2 YFSETQ. Trimming shortened V by 4 bases and J by 0 bases, and 10 bases separated the two germline ends. The CDR3 DNA reads TGCGCCAGCAGCCGAGACTCAGCAACTAATGAAAAACTGTTTTTT. Its protein product is CASSRDSATNEKLFF.

This clone was counted only a few times. The DNA of the CDR3 is TGCGCCAGCAGCTTGGGAACAGGGCGGCCCTACGAGCAGTACTTC. It encodes CASSLGTGRPYEQYF. The J gene is TRBJ2-7, the V gene TRBV5-1, with D possibly TRBD1 on 6 matching bases. Trimming removed 0 bases at V and 2 bases at J, with 12 bases between. CDR3 size: 15 residues. Germline V gene sequence: CDR1 SGHRS, CDR2 YFSETQ.

There are a few counts of this clone. J is TRBJ2-1 and V is TRBV7-2; 9 positions match TRBD2. The CDR3 sequence is 16 residues long. V was clipped by 5 bases and J by 6 bases; unmatched bases: 11. From germline, CDR1 is SGHTA and CDR2 FQGNSA. Here the CDR3 reads CASSPTSGRRGNEQFF. In DNA form, the CDR3 reads TGTGCCAGCAGCCCTACTAGCGGGCGGAGAGGCAATGAGCAGTTCTTC.

This CDR3 is CASSTAGSYEQYF. CDR3 bases: TGTGCCAGTAGTACGGCGGGCTCCTACGAGCAGTACTTC. The chain carries TRBV19 and TRBJ2-7, with a tentative D call TRBD2 (5 bases). V shed 4 bases and J shed 0 bases, with 7 bases lying between them. The CDR3 totals 13 residues. CDR1 is LNHDA and CDR2 is SQIVND in the germline V gene (reference sequence).

The chain carries TRBV11-2 and TRBJ1-1; D not resolved. Germline CDR1 is SGHAT and CDR2 is FQNNGV. The germline V and J ends were trimmed by 0 bases and 0 bases, with 8 bases remaining between them. The CDR3 contains 15 residues. This CDR3 reads CASSLDPVMNTEAFF. The CDR3, as DNA: TGTGCCAGCAGCTTAGATCCAGTCATGAACACTGAAGCTTTCTTT.

The genes are TRBV5-4 and TRBJ2-3; D is uncertain. The V gene's germline CDR1 is SGHNT and CDR2 YYREEE (reference sequence). The V end was cut by 0 bases, the J end by 4 bases, with 3 bases between. The length of the CDR3 is 12 residues. The CDR3 loop reads CASSLVSDTQYF. The CDR3 region has the DNA TGTGCCAGCAGCTTGGTCTCAGATACGCAGTATTTT.